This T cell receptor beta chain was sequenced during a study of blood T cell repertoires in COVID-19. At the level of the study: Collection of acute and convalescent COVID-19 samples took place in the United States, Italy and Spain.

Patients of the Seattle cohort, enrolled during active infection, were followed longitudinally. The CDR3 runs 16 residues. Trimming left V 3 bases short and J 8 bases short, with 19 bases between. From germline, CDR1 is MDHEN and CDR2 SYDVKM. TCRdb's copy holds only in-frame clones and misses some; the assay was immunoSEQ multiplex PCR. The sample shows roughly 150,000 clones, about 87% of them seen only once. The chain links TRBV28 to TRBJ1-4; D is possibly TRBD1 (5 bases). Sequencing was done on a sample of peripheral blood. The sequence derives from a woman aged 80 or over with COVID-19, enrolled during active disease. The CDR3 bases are TGTGCCAGCAGTTTTATAGTGCCAGGGCAGAGAGAAAAACTGTTTTTT. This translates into CASSFIVPGQREKLFF.